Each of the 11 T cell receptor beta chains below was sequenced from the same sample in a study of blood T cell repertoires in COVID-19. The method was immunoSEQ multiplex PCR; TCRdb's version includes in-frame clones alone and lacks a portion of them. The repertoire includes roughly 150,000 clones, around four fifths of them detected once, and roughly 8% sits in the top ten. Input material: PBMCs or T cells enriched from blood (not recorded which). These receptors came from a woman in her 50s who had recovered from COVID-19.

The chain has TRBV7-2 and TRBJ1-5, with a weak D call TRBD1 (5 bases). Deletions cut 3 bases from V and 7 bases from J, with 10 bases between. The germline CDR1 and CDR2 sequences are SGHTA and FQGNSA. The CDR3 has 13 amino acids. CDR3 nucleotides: TGTGCCAGCAGCTTCGGTGGGGGGCAGCCCCAGCATTTT. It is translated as CASSFGGGQPQHF.

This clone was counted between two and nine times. CDR3 sequence reads: CASRKTGWNYGYTF. For the CDR3, the DNA is TGTGCCAGCAGGAAGACAGGTTGGAACTATGGCTACACCTTC. V and J are TRBV6-5 and TRBJ1-2; tentatively, D is TRBD1 (6 bases). V shed 6 bases and J shed 2 bases, with 13 bases lying between them. The CDR3 runs 14 residues. CDR1 and CDR2 (germline): MNHEY, SVGAGI.

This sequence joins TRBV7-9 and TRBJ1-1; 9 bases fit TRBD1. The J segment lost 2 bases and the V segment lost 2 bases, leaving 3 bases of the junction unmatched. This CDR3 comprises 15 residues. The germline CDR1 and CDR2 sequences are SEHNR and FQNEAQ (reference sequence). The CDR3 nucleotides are TGTGCCAGCAGCTTACCGACAGGGGGAAACACTGAAGCTTTCTTT. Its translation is CASSLPTGGNTEAFF.

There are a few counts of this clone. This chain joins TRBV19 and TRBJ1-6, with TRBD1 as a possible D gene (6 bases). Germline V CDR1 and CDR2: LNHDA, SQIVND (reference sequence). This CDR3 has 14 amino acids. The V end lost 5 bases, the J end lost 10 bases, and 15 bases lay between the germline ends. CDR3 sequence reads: CASSSWTEGSPLHF. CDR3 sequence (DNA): TGTGCCAGTAGTTCTTGGACAGAAGGATCACCCCTCCACTTT.

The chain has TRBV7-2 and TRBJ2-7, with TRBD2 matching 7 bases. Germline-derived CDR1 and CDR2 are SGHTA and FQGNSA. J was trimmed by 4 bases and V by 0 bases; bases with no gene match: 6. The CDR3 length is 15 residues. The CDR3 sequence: CASSLAGGPTYEQYF. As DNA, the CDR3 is TGTGCCAGCAGCTTAGCGGGAGGGCCGACTTACGAGCAGTACTTC.

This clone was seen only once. Here the CDR3 DNA reads TGCAGTGCTAGTGGGGCTCCCCCGAACACCGGGGAGCTGTTTTTT. This encodes CSASGAPPNTGELFF. V is TRBV20-1 and J is TRBJ2-2; D might be TRBD1 (5 bases). V gave up 3 bases and J gave up 0 bases, with 11 bases separating them. CDR1 and CDR2 from the germline V gene are DFQATT and SNEGSKA (reference sequence). This CDR3 comprises 15 residues.

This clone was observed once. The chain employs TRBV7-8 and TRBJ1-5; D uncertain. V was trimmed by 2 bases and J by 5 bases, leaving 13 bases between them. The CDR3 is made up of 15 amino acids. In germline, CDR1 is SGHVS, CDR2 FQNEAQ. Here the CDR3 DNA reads TGTGCCAGCAGCTTACTACGTTCAGGCGATCAGCCCCAGCATTTT. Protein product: CASSLLRSGDQPQHF.

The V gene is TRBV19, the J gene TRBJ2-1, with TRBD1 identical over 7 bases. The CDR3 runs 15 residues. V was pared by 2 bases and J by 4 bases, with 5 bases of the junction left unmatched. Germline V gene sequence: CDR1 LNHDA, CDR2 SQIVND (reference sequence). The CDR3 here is CASSISAGGYNEQFF. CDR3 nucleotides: TGTGCCAGTAGTATATCGGCAGGGGGATACAATGAGCAGTTCTTC.

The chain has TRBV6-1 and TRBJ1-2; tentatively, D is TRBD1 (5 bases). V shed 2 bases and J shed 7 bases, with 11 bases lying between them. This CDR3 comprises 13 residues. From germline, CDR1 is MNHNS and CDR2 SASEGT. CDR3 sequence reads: CASSEQGEIGYTF. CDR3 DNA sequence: TGTGCCAGCAGTGAACAAGGGGAAATTGGCTACACCTTC.

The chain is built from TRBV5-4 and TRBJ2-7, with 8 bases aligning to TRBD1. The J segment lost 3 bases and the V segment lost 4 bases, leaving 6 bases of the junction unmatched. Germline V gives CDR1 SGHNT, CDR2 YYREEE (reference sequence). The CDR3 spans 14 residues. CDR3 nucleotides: TGTGCCAGCAGCGTAACAGGGGGAGACTACGAGCAGTACTTC. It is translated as CASSVTGGDYEQYF. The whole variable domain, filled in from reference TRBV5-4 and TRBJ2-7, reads ETGVTQSPTHLIKTRGQQVTLRCSSQSGHNTVSWYQQALGQGPQFIFQYYREEENGRGNFPPRFSGLQFPNYSSELNVNALELDDSALYLCASSVTGGDYEQYFGPGTRLTVT.

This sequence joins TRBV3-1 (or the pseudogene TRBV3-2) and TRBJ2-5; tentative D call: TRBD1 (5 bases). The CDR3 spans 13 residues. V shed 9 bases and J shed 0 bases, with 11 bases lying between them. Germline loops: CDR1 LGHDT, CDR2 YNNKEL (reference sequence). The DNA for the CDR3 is TGTGCCAGTAAGACAGCGAACCAAGAGACCCAGTACTTC. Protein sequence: CASKTANQETQYF.